The clone carrying this T cell receptor beta chain was counted once. The data stem from a study of T cell changes during pregnancy in multiple sclerosis. Assay: immunoSEQ multiplex PCR; the TCRdb copy retains only in-frame clones and omits some. The table lists tens of thousands of clones, around 93% of them singletons. From germline, CDR1 is SEHNR and CDR2 FQNEAQ (reference sequence). The CDR3 totals 14 residues. The V segment lost 4 bases and the J segment 5 bases; nucleotides outside the gene matches: 3. V and J are TRBV7-9 and TRBJ2-1, with TRBD1 identical over 9 bases. This clonotype was sampled from a female donor with multiple sclerosis, enrolled in a pregnancy study. Sequences were derived from peripheral blood, sampled in the second trimester of pregnancy. The CDR3 region has the DNA TGTGCCAGCAGCTCCCGGGACAGGGACAATGAGCAGTTCTTC. Protein: CASSSRDRDNEQFF. Variable domain in full (rest from reference TRBV7-9 and TRBJ2-1): DTGVSQNPRHKITKRGQNVTFRCDPISEHNRLYWYRQTLGQGPEFLTYFQNEAQLEKSRLLSDRFSAERPKGSFSTLEIQRTEQGDSAMYLCASSSRDRDNEQFFGPGTRLTVL.